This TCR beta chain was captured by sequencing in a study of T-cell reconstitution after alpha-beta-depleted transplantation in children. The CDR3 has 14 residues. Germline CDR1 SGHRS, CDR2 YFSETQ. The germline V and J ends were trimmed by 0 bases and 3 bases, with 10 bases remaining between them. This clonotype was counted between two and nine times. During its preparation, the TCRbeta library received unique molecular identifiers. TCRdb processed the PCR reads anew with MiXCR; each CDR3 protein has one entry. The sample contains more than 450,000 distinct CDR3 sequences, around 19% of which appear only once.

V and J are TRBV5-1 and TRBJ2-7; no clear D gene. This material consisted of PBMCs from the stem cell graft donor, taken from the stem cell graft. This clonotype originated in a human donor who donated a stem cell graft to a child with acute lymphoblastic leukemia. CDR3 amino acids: CASSLGVSVYEQYF. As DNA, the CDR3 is TGCGCCAGCAGCTTGGGGGTGTCTGTCTACGAGCAGTACTTC. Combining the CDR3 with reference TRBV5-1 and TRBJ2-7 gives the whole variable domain KAGVTQTPRYLIKTRGQQVTLSCSPISGHRSVSWYQQTPGQGLQFLFEYFSETQRNKGNFPGRFSGRQFSNSRSEMNVSTLELGDSALYLCASSLGVSVYEQYFGPGTRLTVT.